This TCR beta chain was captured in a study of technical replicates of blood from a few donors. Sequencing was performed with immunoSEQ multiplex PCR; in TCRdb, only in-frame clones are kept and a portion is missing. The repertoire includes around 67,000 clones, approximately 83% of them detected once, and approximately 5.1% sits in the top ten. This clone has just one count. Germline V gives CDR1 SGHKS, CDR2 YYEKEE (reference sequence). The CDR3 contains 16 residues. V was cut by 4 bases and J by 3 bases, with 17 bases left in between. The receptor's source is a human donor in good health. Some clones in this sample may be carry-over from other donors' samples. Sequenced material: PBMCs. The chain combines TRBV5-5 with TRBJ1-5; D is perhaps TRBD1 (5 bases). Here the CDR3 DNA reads TGTGCCAGCAGCCGAAGGGAGGCAGGGTTCAATCAGCCCCAGCATTTT. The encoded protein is CASSRREAGFNQPQHF. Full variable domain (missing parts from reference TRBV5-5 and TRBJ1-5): DAGVTQSPTHLIKTRGQQVTLRCSPISGHKSVSWYQQVLGQGPQFIFQYYEKEERGRGNFPDRFSARQFPNYSSELNVNALLLGDSALYLCASSRREAGFNQPQHFGDGTRLSIL.